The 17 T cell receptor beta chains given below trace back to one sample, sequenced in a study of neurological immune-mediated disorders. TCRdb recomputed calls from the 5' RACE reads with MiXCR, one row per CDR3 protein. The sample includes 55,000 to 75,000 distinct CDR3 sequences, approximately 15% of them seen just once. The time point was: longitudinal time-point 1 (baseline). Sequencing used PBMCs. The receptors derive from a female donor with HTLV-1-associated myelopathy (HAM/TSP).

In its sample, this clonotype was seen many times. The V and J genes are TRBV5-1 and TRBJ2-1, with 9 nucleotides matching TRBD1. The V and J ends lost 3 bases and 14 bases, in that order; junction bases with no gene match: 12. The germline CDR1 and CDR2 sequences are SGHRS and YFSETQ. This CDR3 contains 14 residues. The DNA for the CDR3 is TGCGCCAGCAGCTCCGCGGGACAGGGACGGGGGGAGTTCTTC. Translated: CASSSAGQGRGEFF. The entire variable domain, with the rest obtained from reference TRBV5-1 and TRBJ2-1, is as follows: KAGVTQTPRYLIKTRGQQVTLSCSPISGHRSVSWYQQTPGQGLQFLFEYFSETQRNKGNFPGRFSGRQFSNSRSEMNVSTLELGDSALYLCASSSAGQGRGEFFGPGTRLTVL.

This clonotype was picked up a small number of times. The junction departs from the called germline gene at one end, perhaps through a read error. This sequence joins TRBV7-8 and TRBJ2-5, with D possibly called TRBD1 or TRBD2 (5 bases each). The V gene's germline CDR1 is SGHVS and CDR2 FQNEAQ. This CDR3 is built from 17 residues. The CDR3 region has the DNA TGTGTCAGCAGCTCGACGGGGTCGAAGGGGATACAAGAGACCCAGTACTTC. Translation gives CVSSSTGSKGIQETQYF.

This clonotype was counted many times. This CDR3 is CASSITASPYNPGYEQYF. DNA for the CDR3: TGTGCCAGTAGTATCACCGCCTCACCATATAACCCGGGCTACGAGCAGTACTTC. The chain links TRBV19 to TRBJ2-7, with D hard to call. The CDR3 extends over 18 amino acids. CDR1 and CDR2 from the germline V gene are LNHDA and SQIVND (reference sequence). Trimming stripped 3 bases from V and 3 bases from J, with 24 bases between.

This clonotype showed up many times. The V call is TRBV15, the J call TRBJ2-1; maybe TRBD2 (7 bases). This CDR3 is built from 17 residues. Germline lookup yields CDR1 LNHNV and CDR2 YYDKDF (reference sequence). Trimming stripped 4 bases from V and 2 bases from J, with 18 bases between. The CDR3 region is CATSNLAGDMTYNEQFF. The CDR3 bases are TGTGCCACCAGCAACTTGGCGGGGGACATGACCTACAATGAGCAGTTCTTC.

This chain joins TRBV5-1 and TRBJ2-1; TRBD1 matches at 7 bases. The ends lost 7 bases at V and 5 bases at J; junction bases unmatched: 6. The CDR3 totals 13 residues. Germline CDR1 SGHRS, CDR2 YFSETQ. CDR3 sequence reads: CASRTGNNNEQFF. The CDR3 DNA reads TGCGCCAGCCGGACAGGCAACAACAATGAGCAGTTCTTC.

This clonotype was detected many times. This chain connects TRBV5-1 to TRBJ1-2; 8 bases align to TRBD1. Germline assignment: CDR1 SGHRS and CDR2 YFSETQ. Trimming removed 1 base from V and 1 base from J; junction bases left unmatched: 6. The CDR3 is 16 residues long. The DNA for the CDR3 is TGCGCCAGCAGCTTGTGCCCTGGACAGGGTAACTATGGCTACACCTTC. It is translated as CASSLCPGQGNYGYTF. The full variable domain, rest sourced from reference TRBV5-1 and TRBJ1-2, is KAGVTQTPRYLIKTRGQQVTLSCSPISGHRSVSWYQQTPGQGLQFLFEYFSETQRNKGNFPGRFSGRQFSNSRSEMNVSTLELGDSALYLCASSLCPGQGNYGYTFGSGTRLTVV.

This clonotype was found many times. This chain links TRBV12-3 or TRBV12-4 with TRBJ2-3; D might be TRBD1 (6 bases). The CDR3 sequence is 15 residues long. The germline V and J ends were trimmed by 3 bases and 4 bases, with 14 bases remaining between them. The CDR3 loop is CASSLRTPGADTQYF. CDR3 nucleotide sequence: TGTGCCAGCAGTTTGAGGACCCCAGGGGCAGATACGCAGTATTTT.

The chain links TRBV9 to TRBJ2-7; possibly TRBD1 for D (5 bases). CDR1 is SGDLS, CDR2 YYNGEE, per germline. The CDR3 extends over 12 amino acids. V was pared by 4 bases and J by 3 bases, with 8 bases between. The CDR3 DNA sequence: TGTGCCAGCAGCCAAGGGGTCTACGAGCAGTACTTC. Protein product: CASSQGVYEQYF.

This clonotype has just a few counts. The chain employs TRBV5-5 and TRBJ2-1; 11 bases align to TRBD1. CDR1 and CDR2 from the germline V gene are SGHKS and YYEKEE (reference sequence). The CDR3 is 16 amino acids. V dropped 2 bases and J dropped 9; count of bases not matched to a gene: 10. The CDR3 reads CASSFQGQGAFGEQFF. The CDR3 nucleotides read TGTGCCAGCAGCTTTCAAGGACAGGGGGCTTTTGGTGAGCAGTTCTTC.

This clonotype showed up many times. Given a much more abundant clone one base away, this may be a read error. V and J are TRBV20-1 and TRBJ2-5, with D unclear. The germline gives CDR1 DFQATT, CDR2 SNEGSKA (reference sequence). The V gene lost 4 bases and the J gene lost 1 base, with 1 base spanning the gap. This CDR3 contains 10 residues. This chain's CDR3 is CSATQETQYF. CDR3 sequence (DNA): TGCAGTGCTACCCAAGAGACCCAGTACTTC.

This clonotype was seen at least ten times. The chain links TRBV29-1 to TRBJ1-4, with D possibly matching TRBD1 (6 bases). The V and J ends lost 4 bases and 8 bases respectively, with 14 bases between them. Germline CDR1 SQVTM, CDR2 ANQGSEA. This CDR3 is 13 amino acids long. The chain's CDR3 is CSVGGKGGEKLFF. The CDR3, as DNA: TGCAGCGTTGGAGGGAAAGGGGGAGAAAAACTGTTTTTT.

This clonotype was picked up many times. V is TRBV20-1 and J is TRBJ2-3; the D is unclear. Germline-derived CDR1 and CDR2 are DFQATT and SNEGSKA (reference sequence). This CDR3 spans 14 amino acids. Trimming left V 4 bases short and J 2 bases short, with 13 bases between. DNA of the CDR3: TGCAGTGCTAAGCAGTCGGGCCCCACAGATACGCAGTATTTT. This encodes CSAKQSGPTDTQYF.

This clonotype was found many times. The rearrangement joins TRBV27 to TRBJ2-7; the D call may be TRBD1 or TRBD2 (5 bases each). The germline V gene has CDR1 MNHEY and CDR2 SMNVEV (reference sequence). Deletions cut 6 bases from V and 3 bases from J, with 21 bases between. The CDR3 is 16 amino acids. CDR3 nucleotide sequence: TGTGCCAGCAGCCTGAACTATGGGGGTGTTGGCTACGAGCAGTACTTC. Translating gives CASSLNYGGVGYEQYF.

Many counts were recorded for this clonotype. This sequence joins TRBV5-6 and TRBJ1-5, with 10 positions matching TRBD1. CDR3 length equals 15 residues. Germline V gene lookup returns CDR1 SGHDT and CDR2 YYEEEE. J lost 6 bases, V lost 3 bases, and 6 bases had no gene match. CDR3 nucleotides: TGTGCCAGCAGCTCGGACAGGGGGATTTTTCAGCCCCAGCATTTT. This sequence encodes CASSSDRGIFQPQHF.

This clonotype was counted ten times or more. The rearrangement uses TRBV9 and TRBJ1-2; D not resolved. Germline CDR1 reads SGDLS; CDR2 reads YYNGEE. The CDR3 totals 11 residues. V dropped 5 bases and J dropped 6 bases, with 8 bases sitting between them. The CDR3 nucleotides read TGTGCCAGCAGGGCCGGGAATGGCTACACCTTC. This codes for CASRAGNGYTF.

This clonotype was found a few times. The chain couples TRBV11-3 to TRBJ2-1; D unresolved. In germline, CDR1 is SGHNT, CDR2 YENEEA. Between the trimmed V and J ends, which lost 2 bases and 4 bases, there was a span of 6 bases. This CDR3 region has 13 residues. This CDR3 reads CASSLNPYNEQFF. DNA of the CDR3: TGTGCCAGCAGCTTAAACCCGTACAATGAGCAGTTCTTC. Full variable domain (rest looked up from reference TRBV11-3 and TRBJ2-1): EAGVVQSPRYKIIEKKQPVAFWCNPISGHNTLYWYLQNLGQGPELLIRYENEEAVDDSQLPKDRFSAERLKGVDSTLKIQPAELGDSAVYLCASSLNPYNEQFFGPGTRLTVL.

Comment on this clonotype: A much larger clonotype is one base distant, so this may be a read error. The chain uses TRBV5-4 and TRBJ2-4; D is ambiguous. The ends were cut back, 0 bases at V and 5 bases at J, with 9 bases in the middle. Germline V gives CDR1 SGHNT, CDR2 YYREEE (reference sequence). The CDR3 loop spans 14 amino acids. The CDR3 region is CASSLGGKQNIQYF. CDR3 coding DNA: TGTGCCAGCAGCTTGGGGGGTAAACAAAACATTCAGTACTTC.